The 29 T cell receptor beta chains presented below share a single source sample, sequenced in a study of control samples from healthy donors and cancer patients. Libraries were prepared by immunoSEQ multiplex PCR; TCRdb keeps only in-frame clonotypes and omits some of them. The sample consists of about 95,000 clones, over 80% of them appearing once. The specimen sequenced was blood. These receptors were obtained from a man aged 25 to 45 in good health.

This chain uses TRBV4-2 with TRBJ2-3, with D perhaps being TRBD1 or TRBD2 (5 bases each). The CDR3 runs 15 residues. With 1 base removed from V and 2 bases from J, the gap between germline ends came to 10 bases. The germline V gene encodes CDR1 LGHNA and CDR2 YNFKEQ. The CDR3 bases are TGTGCCAGCAGCCAAGCGGGGCTTACCACAGATACGCAGTATTTT. Its translation: CASSQAGLTTDTQYF.

The chain combines TRBV5-4 with TRBJ2-3; D is unresolved. Germline V lookup: CDR1 SGHNT, CDR2 YYREEE (reference sequence). This CDR3 spans 14 amino acids. V was shortened by 4 bases and J by 2 bases, with 11 bases between the two germline ends. The CDR3 region is CASSLPLSTDTQYF. DNA for the CDR3: TGTGCCAGCAGCCTGCCTCTCTCCACAGATACGCAGTATTTT.

The chain links TRBV7-7 to TRBJ1-1; TRBD1 aligns across 8 bases. The CDR3 length is 14 residues. Germline V gives CDR1 SSHAT, CDR2 FNYEAQ (reference sequence). Trimming at V came to 4 bases and at J to 5 bases, leaving 6 bases not matched to a gene. Here the CDR3 DNA reads TGTGCCAGCAGCTCCCAGGGGGCTGTGACTGAAGCTTTCTTT. Protein sequence: CASSSQGAVTEAFF.

The V gene is TRBV19, the J gene TRBJ1-5; 11 nucleotides align to TRBD1. J gave up 4 bases and V 5 bases, and 4 bases lay outside the gene matches. Per germline, CDR1 LNHDA and CDR2 SQIVND (reference sequence). This CDR3 is 15 amino acids long. The CDR3 DNA reads TGTGCCAGTAGTCCCGGGACAGGGGGAAATCAGCCCCAGCATTTT. Protein sequence: CASSPGTGGNQPQHF.

Only one count was recorded for this clone. The gene calls are TRBV6-5 and TRBJ2-1, with TRBD2 matching over 11 bases. With V trimmed by 8 bases and J by 6 bases, 6 bases remained unmatched. Germline V gives CDR1 MNHEY, CDR2 SVGAGI. The CDR3 consists of 14 residues. The CDR3 DNA follows: TGTGCCAGCCTTAGCGGGGGGGCCATCAATGAGCAGTTCTTC. It is translated as CASLSGGAINEQFF.

The chain carries TRBV30 and TRBJ1-1, with D maybe TRBD1 (6 bases). This CDR3 comprises 14 residues. The germline V and J ends were trimmed by 0 bases and 5 bases, with 13 bases remaining between them. The germline V gene encodes CDR1 GTSNPN and CDR2 SVGIG (reference sequence). This CDR3 is CAWSVWGTRTEAFF. CDR3 bases: TGTGCCTGGAGTGTATGGGGGACAAGAACTGAAGCTTTCTTT.

This clone was seen a handful of times. The rearrangement joins TRBV3-1 (or the pseudogene TRBV3-2) to TRBJ1-6, with D hard to call. Between the trimmed V and J ends, which lost 5 bases and 7 bases, there was a span of 9 bases. Per the germline V gene, CDR1 is LGHDT and CDR2 is YNNKEL (reference sequence). This CDR3 comprises 13 residues. The CDR3 sequence: CASSSTRNSPLHF. DNA of the CDR3: TGTGCCAGCAGCTCAACGCGGAATTCACCCCTCCACTTT.

On this clone: Other nucleotide sequences from this sample produce the same CDR3. V is TRBV6-2 or TRBV6-3 and J is TRBJ1-2; the D is unclear. Germline V gives CDR1 MNHEY, CDR2 SVGEGT. CDR3 size: 14 residues. Trimming took 0 bases from V and 2 from J, leaving 7 bases between them. The CDR3 region is CASSYSARNYGYTF. The CDR3 region has the DNA TGTGCCAGCAGTTACTCGGCAAGGAACTATGGCTACACCTTC.

The CDR3 loop is CASSFFGTGPNEQFF. The DNA for the CDR3 is TGTGCCAGCAGCTTTTTCGGGACAGGACCCAATGAGCAGTTCTTC. The chain combines TRBV7-9 with TRBJ2-1; 8 bases fit TRBD1. Trimming took 3 bases from V and 6 from J; bases not matched to a gene: 7. CDR3 length: 15 amino acids. The germline V gene encodes CDR1 SEHNR and CDR2 FQNEAQ (reference sequence).

This chain connects TRBV19 to TRBJ1-5; TRBD1 is a possible D gene (6 bases). The germline V gene encodes CDR1 LNHDA and CDR2 SQIVND (reference sequence). Trimming removed 3 bases at V and 6 bases at J, with 18 bases between. CDR3 length: 16 amino acids. The CDR3 DNA is TGTGCCAGTAGTATCCTCATCGGGGGCACAAGTCAGCCCCAGCATTTT. It translates to CASSILIGGTSQPQHF.

The V and J genes are TRBV6-6 and TRBJ1-4, with 8 bases matching TRBD1. This CDR3 spans 15 amino acids. Germline trimming cut 1 base from V and 7 bases from J; bases unmatched to any gene: 5. The germline V gene has CDR1 MNHNY and CDR2 SVGAGI (reference sequence). Here the CDR3 reads CASSYFAGGFEKLFF. In DNA form, the CDR3 reads TGTGCCAGCAGTTACTTCGCAGGGGGCTTTGAAAAACTGTTTTTT.

The chain is built from TRBV9 and TRBJ2-7, with D tentatively TRBD1 or TRBD2 (5 bases each). The V end lost 3 bases, the J end lost 0 bases, and 13 bases lay between the germline ends. The CDR3 contains 15 residues. Germline V lookup: CDR1 SGDLS, CDR2 YYNGEE. The CDR3 bases are TGTGCCAGCAGCGCCGGGACGGGGAGCTCCTACGAGCAGTACTTC. Encoded protein: CASSAGTGSSYEQYF.

This clone was observed once. The rearrangement links TRBV11-2 to TRBJ2-1, with D tentatively TRBD1 (6 bases). Trimming left V 7 bases short and J 2 bases short, with 15 bases between. This CDR3 spans 15 amino acids. From germline, CDR1 is SGHAT and CDR2 FQNNGV. The CDR3 DNA reads as TGTGCCAGCACCCCGATCGGGACAACCTACAATGAGCAGTTCTTC. Its protein is CASTPIGTTYNEQFF. Based on the CDR3 plus reference TRBV11-2 and TRBJ2-1, the full variable domain is EAGVAQSPRYKIIEKRQSVAFWCNPISGHATLYWYQQILGQGPKLLIQFQNNGVVDDSQLPKDRFSAERLKGVDSTLKIQPAKLEDSAVYLCASTPIGTTYNEQFFGPGTRLTVL.

The V and J genes are TRBV6-1 and TRBJ2-2; weak D call: TRBD1 (6 bases). Germline assignment: CDR1 MNHNS and CDR2 SASEGT. The CDR3 covers 15 residues. Trimming pared 3 bases from V and 1 base from J, leaving 9 bases between. CDR3 region: CASSDRTENTGELFF. For the CDR3, the DNA is TGTGCCAGCAGTGATAGGACAGAGAACACCGGGGAGCTGTTTTTT.

The chain combines TRBV9 with TRBJ2-1, with D perhaps TRBD1 or TRBD2 (6 bases each). Trimming removed 3 bases at V and 9 bases at J, with 25 bases between. CDR3 size: 17 residues. The V gene's germline CDR1 is SGDLS and CDR2 YYNGEE. The CDR3: CASSAAPGGPRMSEQFF. CDR3 DNA: TGTGCCAGCAGCGCAGCGCCTGGGGGGCCCCGAATGAGTGAGCAGTTCTTC.

V gene TRBV5-1 combines with J gene TRBJ1-4; D is unclear. The V and J ends lost 0 bases and 5 bases respectively, with 11 bases between them. From germline, CDR1 is SGHRS and CDR2 YFSETQ. The CDR3 totals 15 residues. CDR3 sequence (DNA): TGCGCCAGCAGCTTGGGGCAGGCGACGAATGAAAAACTGTTTTTT. Residues: CASSLGQATNEKLFF.

J is TRBJ2-7 and V is TRBV2, with TRBD1 as a possible D gene (5 bases). This CDR3 has 15 residues. V gave up 2 bases and J gave up 2 bases, with 13 bases separating them. Germline assignment: CDR1 SNHLY and CDR2 FYNNEI. The CDR3 is CASSERTPRTYEQYF. CDR3 nucleotide sequence: TGTGCCAGCAGTGAACGGACACCACGTACCTACGAGCAGTACTTC. Filled out from reference TRBV2 and TRBJ2-7, the complete variable domain reads EPEVTQTPSHQVTQMGQEVILRCVPISNHLYFYWYRQILGQKVEFLVSFYNNEISEKSEIFDDQFSVERPDGSNFTLKIRSTKLEDSAMYFCASSERTPRTYEQYFGPGTRLTVT.

The chain combines TRBV2 with TRBJ1-2, with D perhaps matching TRBD1 (6 bases). CDR3 length: 14 amino acids. Germline CDR1 and CDR2: SNHLY and FYNNEI. V was shortened by 4 bases and J by 4 bases, with 13 bases between the two germline ends. CDR3 amino acids: CASSGRRGSYGYTF. CDR3 DNA sequence: TGTGCCAGCAGTGGAAGGAGGGGGTCCTATGGCTACACCTTC.

The V gene is TRBV5-1, the J gene TRBJ2-5; 8 bases agree with TRBD1. The germline V gene encodes CDR1 SGHRS and CDR2 YFSETQ. CDR3 length: 16 amino acids. The ends lost 0 bases at V and 5 bases at J; junction bases unmatched: 9. The CDR3 DNA reads TGCGCCAGCAGCTTGGAGGGTCAGGGGGCTAGGGAGACCCAGTACTTC. Protein product: CASSLEGQGARETQYF. Combining the CDR3 with reference TRBV5-1 and TRBJ2-5 gives the whole variable domain KAGVTQTPRYLIKTRGQQVTLSCSPISGHRSVSWYQQTPGQGLQFLFEYFSETQRNKGNFPGRFSGRQFSNSRSEMNVSTLELGDSALYLCASSLEGQGARETQYFGPGTRLLVL.

This chain links TRBV7-3 with TRBJ2-2; 7 nucleotides align to TRBD2. CDR1 is SGHTA and CDR2 is FQGTGA in the germline V gene. The CDR3 runs to 20 residues. After removal of 3 bases from V and 3 bases from J, the junction contained 19 bases not matched to a gene. The CDR3 is CASSFVPLLDSGGYTGELFF. CDR3 DNA: TGTGCCAGCAGCTTCGTTCCCCTCTTGGATTCGGGGGGTTACACCGGGGAGCTGTTTTTT.

This sequence joins TRBV10-2 and TRBJ1-1; D is possibly TRBD1 (5 bases). The CDR3 has 13 amino acids. Germline V lookup: CDR1 WSHSY, CDR2 SAAADI. Trimming stripped 6 bases from V and 7 bases from J, with 15 bases between. CDR3 amino acids: CASSRQWGDEAFF. The CDR3 DNA follows: TGCGCCAGCAGCCGTCAGTGGGGGGATGAAGCTTTCTTT.

The chain joins TRBV7-9 to TRBJ2-7, with 9 bases aligning to TRBD1. Trimming at V came to 2 bases and at J to 4 bases, leaving 6 bases not matched to a gene. The CDR3 is made up of 15 amino acids. Germline V gene sequence: CDR1 SEHNR, CDR2 FQNEAQ (reference sequence). CDR3 DNA: TGTGCCAGCAGCTTAATGGGACAGGGTGGTTACGAGCAGTACTTC. Its protein is CASSLMGQGGYEQYF.

The chain is built from TRBV11-3 and TRBJ1-1; unclear D gene. The CDR3 consists of 13 residues. Germline V gene lookup returns CDR1 SGHNT and CDR2 YENEEA. The V end lost 8 bases, the J end lost 0 bases, and 10 bases lay between the germline ends. The DNA for the CDR3 is TGTGCCAGCTCCTCTGGGATGAACACTGAAGCTTTCTTT. Translating gives CASSSGMNTEAFF.

V and J are TRBV5-1 and TRBJ1-6; the D gene is possibly TRBD1 (6 bases). The CDR3 has 13 amino acids. Germline V lookup: CDR1 SGHRS, CDR2 YFSETQ. V lost 2 bases and J 10 bases, leaving 10 bases between the germline ends. The CDR3 region is CASSFQGNSPLHF. The CDR3 bases are TGCGCCAGCAGCTTCCAGGGGAACTCACCCCTCCACTTT. Full variable domain (outside the CDR3, taken from reference TRBV5-1 and TRBJ1-6): KAGVTQTPRYLIKTRGQQVTLSCSPISGHRSVSWYQQTPGQGLQFLFEYFSETQRNKGNFPGRFSGRQFSNSRSEMNVSTLELGDSALYLCASSFQGNSPLHFGNGTRLTVT.

This chain links TRBV6-2 or TRBV6-3 with TRBJ2-2, with D possibly matching TRBD2 (6 bases). CDR1 is MNHEY, CDR2 SVGEGT, per germline. CDR3 size: 17 residues. The V gene lost 4 bases and the J gene lost 4 bases, with 19 bases spanning the gap. The CDR3 DNA reads as TGTGCCAGCAGTTCGCAGTTCCGGGACTCCTTCACCGGGGAGCTGTTTTTT. This translates into CASSSQFRDSFTGELFF.

This sequence joins TRBV27 and TRBJ2-1; 12 nucleotides align to TRBD2. V lost 10 bases to trimming and J lost 3 bases; unmatched junction nucleotides: 7. The CDR3 is made up of 15 amino acids. CDR1 MNHEY and CDR2 SMNVEV come from the germline V gene (reference sequence). For the CDR3, the DNA is TGTGCCAACCGCACTAGCGGGGGGTTCTACAATGAGCAGTTCTTC. It yields the protein CANRTSGGFYNEQFF.

The V call is TRBV10-3, the J call TRBJ1-2; no clear D gene. The CDR3 is 12 residues long. Germline CDR1 and CDR2: ENHRY and SYGVKD. Trimming left V 3 bases short and J 8 bases short, with 10 bases between. The CDR3: CAISETNGGYTF. Written as DNA, the CDR3 is TGTGCCATCAGTGAAACTAATGGGGGCTACACCTTC.

The chain is built from TRBV7-9 and TRBJ1-1; D remains unclear. Germline assignment: CDR1 SEHNR and CDR2 FQNEAQ (reference sequence). This CDR3 region has 16 residues. Between the trimmed V and J ends, which lost 1 base and 2 bases, there was a span of 14 bases. The CDR3 reads CASSLGGSLSNTEAFF. The CDR3 coding sequence is TGTGCCAGCAGCTTAGGAGGGAGCTTATCTAACACTGAAGCTTTCTTT.

This sequence joins TRBV5-6 and TRBJ2-5, with D perhaps matching TRBD1 (6 bases). The CDR3 covers 15 residues. Germline V lookup: CDR1 SGHDT, CDR2 YYEEEE. Trimming removed 0 bases at V and 0 bases at J, with 9 bases between. The CDR3 nucleotides are TGTGCCAGCAGCTTGGGGGCAGGGGACCAAGAGACCCAGTACTTC. Residues: CASSLGAGDQETQYF.